This record covers a single TCR beta chain. Its specificity is not known. This record belongs to a study of radiation and T cells in renal cell carcinoma. Broader study findings: From baseline, blood top tumor clonotypes peaked at 2 weeks post-radiation.

Generated by immunoSEQ multiplex PCR, the TCRdb table keeps only in-frame clones and is missing some. Among about 50,000 clones listed, about 83% were seen once. Between the trimmed V and J ends, which lost 0 bases and 1 base, there was a span of 8 bases. This CDR3 is 14 amino acids long. The germline V gene has CDR1 SGHKS and CDR2 YYEKEE (reference sequence). Time point reported: baseline pretreatment blood. As for treatment: 15 Gy SBRT to primary tumor, nephrectomy 4 weeks later. This chain uses TRBV5-5 with TRBJ2-7, with a weak D call TRBD1 (5 bases). This clonotype was obtained from a woman between 65 and 79 years old with renal cell carcinoma. The specimen comprised blood, sampled from a patient whose treatment included radiotherapy and nephrectomy. The CDR3 region has the DNA TGTGCCAGCAGCTTGGTCCCAGGGTCCTACGAGCAGTACTTC. Its protein product is CASSLVPGSYEQYF.